This paragraph reports one T cell receptor beta chain. Antigen: not known. The junction departs from germline at one end; a sequencing error may be responsible. The data stem from a study of T cell clonotyping in hematopoietic cell transplantation. Study outcomes and limitations: Higher Inverse Simpson Index values in graft donor and pretransplant recipient predicted broader posttransplant TCR diversity. Recipient TCR diversity dropped after transplant; expanded clonotypes rose from day 30 to 180.

Using immunoSEQ multiplex PCR, the repertoire was profiled, and TCRdb retains in-frame clones only, with some absent. The data show about 12,000 clones, about 79% seen once. Blood collection times were about day -28 and days 30, 100, 180 posttransplant. The CDR3 spans 15 residues. Germline values: CDR1 SGHDT, CDR2 YYEEEE. Here the sequenced sample was PBMCs, taken 100 days after allogeneic stem cell transplant. The TCR comes from a female patient aged 40 to 50 who had an allogeneic stem cell transplant from a related donor, so T cells may come from the graft donor. Some clones in this sample may be carry-over from other donors' samples. The chain couples TRBV5-6 to TRBJ1-1; D perhaps matches TRBD1 (6 bases). The CDR3 protein is CASTLGARGVGEAFF. In DNA form, the CDR3 reads TGTGCCAGCACCTTGGGGGCCCGGGGAGTAGGTGAAGCTTTCTTT. Full variable domain (rest looked up from reference TRBV5-6 and TRBJ1-1): DAGVTQSPTHLIKTRGQQVTLRCSPKSGHDTVSWYQQALGQGPQFIFQYYEEEERQRGNFPDRFSGHQFPNYSSELNVNALLLGDSALYLCASTLGARGVGEAFFGQGTRLTVV.